A single sample gave rise to the 8 T cell receptor beta chains below, sequenced in a study of shared clonotypes between healthy human individuals. Produced via immunoSEQ multiplex PCR; TCRdb's table is partial and in-frame only. The table has hundreds of thousands of clones, around three quarters seen once. The sequenced sample consisted of memory CD4+ T cells sorted from blood. Indicated subset: CD45RA-negative fraction. These receptors were obtained from a woman under 40 in good health.

This rearrangement joins TRBV19 to TRBJ2-1, with 9 bases that match TRBD2. The CDR3 covers 18 residues. CDR1 is LNHDA, CDR2 SQIVND, per germline (reference sequence). The junction had 20 bases not matched to a gene; V was cut back by 6 bases and J by 8 bases. The CDR3 loop reads CASSGTGVFAGGSHEQFF. The CDR3 nucleotides are TGTGCCAGTAGCGGTACAGGGGTCTTCGCGGGAGGGTCCCATGAGCAGTTCTTC.

This clone has a single count. This rearrangement joins TRBV5-4 to TRBJ2-3; D remains unclear. V gave up 4 bases and J gave up 4 bases, with 10 bases separating them. The germline gives CDR1 SGHNT, CDR2 YYREEE (reference sequence). The length of the CDR3 is 13 residues. The CDR3 is CASSARIPDTQYF. In DNA, the CDR3 is TGTGCCAGCAGCGCCAGGATTCCAGATACGCAGTATTTT.

V is TRBV28 and J is TRBJ2-7, with 8 nucleotides matching TRBD2. This CDR3 spans 16 amino acids. Germline V lookup: CDR1 MDHEN, CDR2 SYDVKM. After removal of 4 bases from V and 3 bases from J, the junction contained 11 bases not matched to a gene. The CDR3 loop reads CASSSKREKKIYEQYF. As DNA, the CDR3 is TGTGCCAGCAGTTCGAAGCGGGAGAAGAAGATCTACGAGCAGTACTTC. The full variable domain, completed using reference TRBV28 and TRBJ2-7, is DVKVTQSSRYLVKRTGEKVFLECVQDMDHENMFWYRQDPGLGLRLIYFSYDVKMKEKGDIPEGYSVSREKKERFSLILESASTNQTSMYLCASSSKREKKIYEQYFGPGTRLTVT.

The V and J genes are TRBV5-4 and TRBJ2-7, with D possibly called TRBD1 or TRBD2 (5 bases each). Trimming took off 0 bases at V and 2 bases at J, with 12 bases between the two ends. The CDR3 loop spans 15 amino acids. Germline V lookup: CDR1 SGHNT, CDR2 YYREEE (reference sequence). The CDR3 region has the DNA TGTGCCAGCAGCTTGGCGGGTGGGGGTCCCTACGAGCAGTACTTC. Protein product: CASSLAGGGPYEQYF.

This chain connects TRBV28 to TRBJ1-1; no reliable D call. V was pared by 5 bases and J by 10 bases, with 17 bases between. This CDR3 is 13 amino acids long. The germline CDR1 and CDR2 sequences are MDHEN and SYDVKM. Written as DNA, the CDR3 is TGTGCCAGCAGTATCCCTTACAGCGTTCCAGCTTTCTTT. It translates to CASSIPYSVPAFF.

This clone has at least ten counts. The CDR3 nucleotides are TGTGCCAGCAGCTTTCTGGACAGGCAAGTCCTAGGCTACACCTTC. Its protein is CASSFLDRQVLGYTF. The chain links TRBV5-4 to TRBJ1-2; 7 positions agree with TRBD1. V shed 2 bases, J shed 8 bases, and the junction held 12 bases outside the gene matches. The CDR3 has 15 amino acids. Germline loops: CDR1 SGHNT, CDR2 YYREEE (reference sequence).

This clone has ten or more counts. This chain uses TRBV19 with TRBJ1-4; D perhaps matches TRBD1 (6 bases). Germline-derived CDR1 and CDR2 are LNHDA and SQIVND (reference sequence). This CDR3 is 13 amino acids long. Trimming removed 4 bases at V and 4 bases at J, with 7 bases between. The DNA of the CDR3 is TGTGCCAGTAGTACAGGGGTTAATGAAAAACTGTTTTTT. This gives the protein CASSTGVNEKLFF.

V and J are TRBV10-3 and TRBJ2-7; 11 bases map to TRBD2. Per the germline V gene, CDR1 is ENHRY and CDR2 is SYGVKD. The CDR3 totals 14 residues. After removal of 6 bases from V and 2 bases from J, the junction contained 3 bases not matched to a gene. DNA of the CDR3: TGTGCCATCAGCCCACTAGCGGGAGCCTACGAGCAGTACTTC. Its translation is CAISPLAGAYEQYF.